This record concerns one T cell receptor (beta chain) sequence. The sample originates from a study of blood T cell repertoires in COVID-19. Overall study: The United States, Italy and Spain provided the acute and convalescent COVID-19 samples. T cells, B-cell-depleted T cells, or PBMCs supplied cDNA or gDNA.

Source study methods: Estimates of nucleated cell counts were drawn from the amplification of reference gene primers. Some clones are missing from TCRdb's copy, which holds only in-frame ones; the method was immunoSEQ multiplex PCR. The V and J calls and clone size come from that table; D and trimming were worked out from the DNA. Altogether hundreds of thousands of clones are present, roughly nine tenths being singletons, with the ten largest covering 7.8%. This CDR3 spans 11 amino acids. Germline V lookup: CDR1 DFQATT, CDR2 SNEGSKA (reference sequence). Between the trimmed V and J ends, which lost 6 bases and 5 bases, there was a span of 10 bases.

The source is a woman aged 45-65 years with COVID-19, enrolled during active disease. Sequenced material: peripheral blood. This chain uses TRBV20-1 with TRBJ1-1; D is uncertain. This CDR3 is CSAEEATEAFF. CDR3 coding DNA: TGCAGTGCAGAAGAGGCAACTGAAGCTTTCTTT.